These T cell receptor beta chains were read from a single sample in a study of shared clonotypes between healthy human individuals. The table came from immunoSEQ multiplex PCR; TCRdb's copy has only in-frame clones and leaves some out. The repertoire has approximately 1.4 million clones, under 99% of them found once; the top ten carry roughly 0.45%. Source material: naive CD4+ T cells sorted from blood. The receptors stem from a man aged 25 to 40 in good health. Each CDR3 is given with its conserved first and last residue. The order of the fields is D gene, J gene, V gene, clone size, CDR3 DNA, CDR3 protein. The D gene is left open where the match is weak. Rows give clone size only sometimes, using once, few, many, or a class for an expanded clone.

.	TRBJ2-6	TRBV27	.	TGTGCCAGCAGTTTATCGTATGGGGCCAACGTCCTGACTTTC	CASSLSYGANVLTF
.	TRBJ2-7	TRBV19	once	TGTGCCAGTAGTATGACGACTTATGACAGGCGCGAGCAGTACTTC	CASSMTTYDRREQYF
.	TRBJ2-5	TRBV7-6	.	TGTGCCAGCAGCTTAGCCACGGGCCAGCAAGAGACCCAGTACTTC	CASSLATGQQETQYF
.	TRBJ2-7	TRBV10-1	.	TGCGCCAGCAGTGAGTCCGGGACACCCTCCTACGAGCAGTACTTC	CASSESGTPSYEQYF
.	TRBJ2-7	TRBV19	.	TGTGCCAGTACCATACGGGCGGGCTCCTACGAGCAGTACTTC	CASTIRAGSYEQYF
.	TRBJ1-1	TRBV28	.	TGTGCCAGCAAGCCGGACAGTTTGAACACTGAAGCTTTCTTT	CASKPDSLNTEAFF
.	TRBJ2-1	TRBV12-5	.	TGTGCTAGTGGTTTGGTTTTTGAGCAGTTCTTC	CASGLVFEQFF
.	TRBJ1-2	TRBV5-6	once	TGTGCCAGCAGCTTGGTGCAGGCGGGCTATGGCTACACCTTC	CASSLVQAGYGYTF
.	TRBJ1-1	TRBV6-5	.	TGTGCCAGCAGTTACTCGACGGGGGCTGAAGCTTTCTTT	CASSYSTGAEAFF
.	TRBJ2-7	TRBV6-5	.	TGTGCCAGCAGTTACTCGCGTTCTCCCCAGTCCTACGAGCAGTACTTC	CASSYSRSPQSYEQYF
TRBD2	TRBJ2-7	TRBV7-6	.	TGTGCCAGCAGCTCGGCCGGGACTAAGTCCTACGAGCAGTACTTC	CASSSAGTKSYEQYF
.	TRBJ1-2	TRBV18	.	TGTGCCAGCTCACCATTCGACGAGCCGCGTATTGGACAGTCCTATGGCTACACCTTC	CASSPFDEPRIGQSYGYTF
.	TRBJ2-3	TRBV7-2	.	TGTGCCAGCAGCTTGGGGACGGGTACGCAGTATTTT	CASSLGTGTQYF
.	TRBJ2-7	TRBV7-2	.	TGTGCCAGCAGCTTAGAGACGAGGTACGAGCAGTACTTC	CASSLETRYEQYF